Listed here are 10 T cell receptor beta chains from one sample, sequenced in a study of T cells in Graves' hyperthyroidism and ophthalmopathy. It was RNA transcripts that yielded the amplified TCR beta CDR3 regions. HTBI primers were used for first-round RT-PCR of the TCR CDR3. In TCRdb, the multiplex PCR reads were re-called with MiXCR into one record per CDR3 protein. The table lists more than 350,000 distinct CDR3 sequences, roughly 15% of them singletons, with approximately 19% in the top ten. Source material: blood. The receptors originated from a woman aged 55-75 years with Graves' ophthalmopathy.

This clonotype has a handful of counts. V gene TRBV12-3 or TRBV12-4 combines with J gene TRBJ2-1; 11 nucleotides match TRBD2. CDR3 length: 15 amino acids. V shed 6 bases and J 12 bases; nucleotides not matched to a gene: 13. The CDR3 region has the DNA TGTGCCAGCAGCAAAATAGCGGGAGGGGGGCATGGGCAGTTCTTC. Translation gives CASSKIAGGGHGQFF.

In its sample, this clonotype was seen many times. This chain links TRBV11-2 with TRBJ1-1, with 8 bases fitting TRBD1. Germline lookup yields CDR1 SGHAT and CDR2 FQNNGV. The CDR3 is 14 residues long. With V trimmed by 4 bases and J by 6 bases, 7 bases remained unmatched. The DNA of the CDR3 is TGTGCCAGCAGCTCTCAGGGGGCGTTTGCTGAAGCTTTCTTT. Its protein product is CASSSQGAFAEAFF.

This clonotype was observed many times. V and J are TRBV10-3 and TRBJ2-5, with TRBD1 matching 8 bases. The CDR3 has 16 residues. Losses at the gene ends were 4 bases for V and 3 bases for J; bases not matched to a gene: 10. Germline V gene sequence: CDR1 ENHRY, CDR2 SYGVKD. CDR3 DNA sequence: TGTGCCATCAGTGGATCAGGGGGCGCGGTAGAAGAGACCCAGTACTTC. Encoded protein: CAISGSGGAVEETQYF.

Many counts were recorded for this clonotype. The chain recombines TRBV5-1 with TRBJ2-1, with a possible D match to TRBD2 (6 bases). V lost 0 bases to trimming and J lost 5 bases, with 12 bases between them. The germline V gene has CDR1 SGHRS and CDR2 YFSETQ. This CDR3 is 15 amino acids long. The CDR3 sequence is CASSLGTSQNNEQFF. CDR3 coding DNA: TGCGCCAGCAGCTTGGGTACTAGCCAGAACAATGAGCAGTTCTTC.

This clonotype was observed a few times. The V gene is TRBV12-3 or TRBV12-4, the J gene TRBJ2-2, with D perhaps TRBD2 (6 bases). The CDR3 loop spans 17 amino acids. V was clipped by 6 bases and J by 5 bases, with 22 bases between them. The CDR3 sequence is CASSPLFFSGRTGELFF. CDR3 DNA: TGTGCCAGCAGCCCGCTTTTCTTTAGCGGACGGACCGGGGAGCTGTTTTTT.

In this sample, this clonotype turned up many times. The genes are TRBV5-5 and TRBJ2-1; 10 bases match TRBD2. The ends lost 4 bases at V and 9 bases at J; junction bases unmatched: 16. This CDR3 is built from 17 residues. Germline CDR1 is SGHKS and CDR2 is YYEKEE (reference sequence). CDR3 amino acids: CASSPIRASGSGGEQFF. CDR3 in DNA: TGTGCCAGCAGCCCCATTCGGGCTAGCGGGAGTGGGGGTGAGCAGTTCTTC.

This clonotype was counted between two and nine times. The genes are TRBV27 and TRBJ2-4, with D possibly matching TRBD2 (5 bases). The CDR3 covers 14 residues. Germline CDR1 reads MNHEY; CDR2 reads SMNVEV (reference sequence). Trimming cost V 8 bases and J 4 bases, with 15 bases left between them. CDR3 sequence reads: CASRSLGGKNIQYF. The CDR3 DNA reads TGTGCCAGCCGTTCCTTGGGCGGGAAAAACATTCAGTACTTC.

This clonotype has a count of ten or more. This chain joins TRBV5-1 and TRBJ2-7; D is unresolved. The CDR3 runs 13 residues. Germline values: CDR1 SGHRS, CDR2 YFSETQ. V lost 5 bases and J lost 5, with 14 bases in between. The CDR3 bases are TGCGCCAGCAGTCGCCCCGGCCGGGACGAGCAGTACTTC. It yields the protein CASSRPGRDEQYF.

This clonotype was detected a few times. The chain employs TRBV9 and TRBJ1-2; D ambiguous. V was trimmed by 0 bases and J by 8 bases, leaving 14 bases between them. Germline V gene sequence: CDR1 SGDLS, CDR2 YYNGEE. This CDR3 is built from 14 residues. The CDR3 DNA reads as TGTGCCAGCAGCGTAGAGACGGGGATGGAGGGCTACACCTTC. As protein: CASSVETGMEGYTF.

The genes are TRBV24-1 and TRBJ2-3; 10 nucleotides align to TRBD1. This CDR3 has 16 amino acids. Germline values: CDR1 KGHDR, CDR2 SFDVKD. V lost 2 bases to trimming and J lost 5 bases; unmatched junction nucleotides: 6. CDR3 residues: CATSDSGTGVVDTQYF. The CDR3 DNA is TGTGCCACCAGTGATTCCGGGACAGGGGTTGTAGATACGCAGTATTTT.